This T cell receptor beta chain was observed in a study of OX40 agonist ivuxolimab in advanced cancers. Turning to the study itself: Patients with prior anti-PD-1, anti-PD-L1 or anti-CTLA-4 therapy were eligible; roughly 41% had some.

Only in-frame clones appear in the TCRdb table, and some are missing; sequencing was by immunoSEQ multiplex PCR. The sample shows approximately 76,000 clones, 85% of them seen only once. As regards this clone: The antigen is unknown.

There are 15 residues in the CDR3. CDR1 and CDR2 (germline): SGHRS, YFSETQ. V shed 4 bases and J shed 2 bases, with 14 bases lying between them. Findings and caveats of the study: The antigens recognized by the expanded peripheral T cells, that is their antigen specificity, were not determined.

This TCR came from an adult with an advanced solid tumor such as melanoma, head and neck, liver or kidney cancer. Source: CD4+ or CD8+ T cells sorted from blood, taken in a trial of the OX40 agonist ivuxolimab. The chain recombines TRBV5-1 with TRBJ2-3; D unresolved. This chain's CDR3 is CASSLGILYTDTQYF. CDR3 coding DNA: TGCGCCAGCAGCCTGGGGATATTATACACAGATACGCAGTATTTT.